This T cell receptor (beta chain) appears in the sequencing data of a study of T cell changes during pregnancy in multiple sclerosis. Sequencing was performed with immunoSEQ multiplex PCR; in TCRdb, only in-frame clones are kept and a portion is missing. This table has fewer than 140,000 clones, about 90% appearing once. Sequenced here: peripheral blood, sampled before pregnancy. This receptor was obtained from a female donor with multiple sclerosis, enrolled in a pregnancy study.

The CDR3 region has the DNA TGTGCCAGCAGCGAGTCGGGGGAAGGGTACAATGAGCAGTTCTTC. This translates into CASSESGEGYNEQFF. The chain couples TRBV6-4 to TRBJ2-1, with D perhaps TRBD2 (6 bases). Deletions cut 6 bases from V and 4 bases from J, with 16 bases between. The CDR3 consists of 15 residues. Germline values: CDR1 MRHNA, CDR2 SNTAGT.